The 13 T cell receptor beta chains given below trace back to one sample, sequenced in a study of T cell responses to AZD1222 COVID-19 vaccine. Here immunoSEQ multiplex PCR was the method, and the copy in TCRdb shows in-frame clones only, minus some. Among roughly 150,000 clones listed, about 93% were seen once. Sample: peripheral blood, taken on day 0 of AZD1222 vaccination. These receptors originate from an adult in good health.

The count of this clone is one. This chain links TRBV5-5 with TRBJ2-7; 10 nucleotides line up with TRBD1. Trimming cost V 8 bases and J 2 bases; bases outside gene matches: 10. Germline V gene lookup returns CDR1 SGHKS and CDR2 YYEKEE (reference sequence). The CDR3 contains 15 residues. CDR3 in amino acids: CARRPGTGVPYEQYF. As DNA, the CDR3 is TGTGCCAGACGACCCGGGACAGGGGTGCCCTACGAGCAGTACTTC. Full variable domain (remainder filled in from reference TRBV5-5 and TRBJ2-7): DAGVTQSPTHLIKTRGQQVTLRCSPISGHKSVSWYQQVLGQGPQFIFQYYEKEERGRGNFPDRFSARQFPNYSSELNVNALLLGDSALYLCARRPGTGVPYEQYFGPGTRLTVT.

The chain links TRBV20-1 to TRBJ2-3, with D uncertain. Germline CDR1 reads DFQATT; CDR2 reads SNEGSKA (reference sequence). The CDR3 consists of 16 residues. V dropped 3 bases and J dropped 3 bases, with 19 bases sitting between them. CDR3 DNA sequence: TGCAGTGCTAGTCCCTCAAGCGCCTTGGGAACAGATACGCAGTATTTT. The encoded protein is CSASPSSALGTDTQYF.

The V gene is TRBV5-1, the J gene TRBJ2-1, with D possibly matching TRBD2 (6 bases). The CDR3 runs to 14 residues. V shed 1 base and J shed 9 bases, with 14 bases lying between them. The germline V gene has CDR1 SGHRS and CDR2 YFSETQ. Here the CDR3 reads CASSLYYGGGEQFF. The CDR3 DNA follows: TGCGCCAGCAGCTTGTACTATGGGGGAGGTGAGCAGTTCTTC.

The chain has TRBV2 and TRBJ2-2; unclear D gene. This CDR3 spans 13 amino acids. Germline values: CDR1 SNHLY, CDR2 FYNNEI. The ends were cut back, 6 bases at V and 5 bases at J, with 10 bases in the middle. The CDR3 spells CASSEWGTGELFF. DNA for the CDR3: TGTGCCAGCAGCGAATGGGGAACCGGGGAGCTGTTTTTT.

The CDR3 sequence is CASSINGDQPQHF. DNA of the CDR3: TGTGCCAGTAGTATCAACGGTGATCAGCCCCAGCATTTT. The gene calls are TRBV19 and TRBJ1-5, with D hard to call. V gave up 3 bases and J gave up 5 bases, with 8 bases separating them. CDR3 length: 13 residues. Germline CDR1 is LNHDA and CDR2 is SQIVND (reference sequence). The entire variable domain, with the rest obtained from reference TRBV19 and TRBJ1-5, is as follows: DGGITQSPKYLFRKEGQNVTLSCEQNLNHDAMYWYRQDPGQGLRLIYYSQIVNDFQKGDIAEGYSVSREKKESFPLTVTSAQKNPTAFYLCASSINGDQPQHFGDGTRLSIL.

The J gene is TRBJ1-1, the V gene TRBV18; no firm D call. Germline CDR1 KGHSH, CDR2 LQKENI. V lost 0 bases and J lost 2, with 4 bases in between. This CDR3 region has 13 residues. In DNA, the CDR3 is TGTGCCAGCTCACCACCGGTAAACACTGAAGCTTTCTTT. It codes for CASSPPVNTEAFF.

This clone showed up just a few times. V is TRBV4-2 and J is TRBJ2-7; TRBD1 might be the D (5 bases). The germline CDR1 and CDR2 sequences are LGHNA and YNFKEQ. This CDR3 has 16 amino acids. Between the trimmed V and J ends, which lost 3 bases and 5 bases, there was a span of 20 bases. In DNA form, the CDR3 reads TGTGCCAGCAGCCAGCCCCCAGGGTATGGTATCCACGAGCAGTACTTC. Translation: CASSQPPGYGIHEQYF.

V and J are TRBV28 and TRBJ1-5; D perhaps matches TRBD1 (5 bases). Looked up from germline, CDR1 is MDHEN and CDR2 is SYDVKM. The CDR3 contains 16 residues. Trimming pared 3 bases from V and 7 bases from J, leaving 19 bases between. The CDR3 region is CASSFIGTGGGQPQHF. The DNA of the CDR3 is TGTGCCAGCAGTTTTATTGGGACCGGGGGAGGACAGCCCCAGCATTTT.

In this sample, this clone turned up once. V usage is TRBV4-1 and J usage is TRBJ2-7, with 9 bases fitting TRBD2. The CDR3 contains 15 residues. Germline V gives CDR1 MGHRA, CDR2 YSYEKL. V lost 3 bases to trimming and J lost 4 bases; unmatched junction nucleotides: 7. For the CDR3, the DNA is TGCGCCAGCAGCCAGGGGACTAGCCCTTTTTACGAGCAGTACTTC. This gives the protein CASSQGTSPFYEQYF.

V is TRBV27 and J is TRBJ1-5, with a possible D match to TRBD1 (5 bases). Deletions cut 11 bases from V and 9 bases from J, with 26 bases between. CDR1 is MNHEY and CDR2 is SMNVEV in the germline V gene (reference sequence). The CDR3 is 15 amino acids. DNA of the CDR3: TGTGCCCCAATCAGTGCCCAGGGTCACGGTCGGCCCCAGCATTTT. Its translation: CAPISAQGHGRPQHF.

This sequence joins TRBV20-1 and TRBJ2-1; 12 bases are shared with TRBD2. V trimming: 3 bases; J trimming: 4 bases; junction bases outside the gene matches: 16. Germline lookup yields CDR1 DFQATT and CDR2 SNEGSKA (reference sequence). The CDR3 sequence is 19 residues long. The CDR3 DNA sequence: TGCAGTGCTAGTGGAGGACTAGCGGGGCCAACCACAGGGTACAATGAGCAGTTCTTC. Protein sequence: CSASGGLAGPTTGYNEQFF.

The chain joins TRBV7-2 to TRBJ2-7; a weak D match, TRBD2 (7 bases). Germline lookup yields CDR1 SGHTA and CDR2 FQGNSA. The V and J ends lost 5 bases and 0 bases respectively, with 14 bases between them. The CDR3 is 15 amino acids. As DNA, the CDR3 is TGTGCCAGCAGCCCCGTTAGGGGGGGCTCCTACGAGCAGTACTTC. As protein: CASSPVRGGSYEQYF.

As to this clone: Other DNA sequences in the sample encode the same CDR3. The chain is built from TRBV6-5 and TRBJ1-2; TRBD1 matches 8 bases. Germline values: CDR1 MNHEY, CDR2 SVGAGI. This CDR3 is 15 amino acids long. The V and J ends lost 0 bases and 4 bases, in that order; junction bases with no gene match: 4. The CDR3 reads CASSYSTQGGYGYTF. CDR3 coding DNA: TGTGCCAGCAGTTACTCGACACAGGGGGGCTATGGCTACACCTTC.